The clone carrying this T cell receptor (beta chain) was seen repeatedly, ten times or more. Its specificity is not known. These data come from a study of human T cells and chemical hapten exposure. Study-wide context: Small volume differences among pooled libraries mainly caused per-sample TCR yield variation. Study-wide results and limits: The number of TCRs over 1 in 1000 frequency stayed unchanged after DPC.

Germline-derived CDR1 and CDR2 are LGHDT and YNNKEL (reference sequence). The CDR3 has 15 residues. Trimming cost V 1 base and J 3 bases; bases outside gene matches: 1. The library gave individual cDNA molecules unique molecular identifiers. Per the original data handling: A per-sample median of 95,638 TCRs was observed, with counts ranging from about 23,224 to 690,600. A single record per CDR3 protein comes from TCRdb applying MiXCR to the RACE reads. The authors' filters were not applied to this entry. This sample has tens of thousands of distinct CDR3 sequences, with less than 5.5% found just once. The time point here: healthy volunteer bleed at 6 weeks. The template was total RNA from unfractionated whole blood.

The sample consisted of whole blood. This chain uses TRBV3-1 with TRBJ1-3, with TRBD1 matching over 9 bases. This clonotype was sampled from a human donor in good health. Some clones in this sample may be carry-over from other donors' samples. CDR3 residues: CASSQGTGVGNTIYF. CDR3 bases: TGTGCCAGCAGCCAAGGGACAGGGGTTGGAAACACCATATATTTT. Full variable domain (remainder filled in from reference TRBV3-1 and TRBJ1-3): DTAVSQTPKYLVTQMGNDKSIKCEQNLGHDTMYWYKQDSKKFLKIMFSYNNKELIINETVPNRFSPKSPDKAHLNLHINSLELGDSAVYFCASSQGTGVGNTIYFGEGSWLTVV.